This TCR beta chain was sequenced during a study of metastatic and nonmetastatic thyroid tumors (dated by TCRdb to about 2020). Some background on the complete study: For patients with malignant and with benign thyroid disease, the researchers compared repertoires between peripheral blood samples and tumor or nodule tissue samples. Beyond this particular receptor, the publication reports: TCR beta diversity was reported as significantly higher in malignant tumors than in benign nodules, in both blood and tumor samples.

This clone showed up just a few times. The antigen it recognizes is unknown. No base qualities exist here, and no much larger clone lies one base off it. The library was obtained by PCR. TCRdb records Illumina HiSeq 4000 as the sequencer. High-throughput sequencing was used to profile the TCR beta-chain CDR3 region of every patient. In the source study's methods: CDR3 differences across clinicopathological groups were used to build a classifier for discriminating distant-metastatic papillary thyroid cancer patients. To measure repertoire diversity the researchers used the Shannon index, while the Morisita-Horn index served to gauge how similar the tumor and blood repertoires were. TCRdb cleaned the public reads at Q25 with fastp, built clones with MiXCR and kept in-frame beta chains. TCRdb assigned the V and J calls; the authors' analysis was not used. This sample holds approximately 15,000 clones; around 21% were observed only once. Together, the top ten hold 21% of the sample.

No treatment had been received by any patient before thyroid surgery. The study retrospectively analysed patient clinical samples collected from the early 2010s to the late 2010s using T-cell receptor beta sequencing. The germline V gene gives CDR1 as MRHNA and CDR2 as SNTAGT. The CDR3 spans 14 residues, from the cysteine through the phenylalanine. This entry keeps only the CDR3 DNA: 42 bases, framed from base 1. Relative to germline, V is 5 bases shorter and J is 4 bases shorter, with 14 bases between their ends. The clonotype comes from a female donor with papillary thyroid cancer or a benign thyroid nodule (not recorded which). Some clones in this sample may be carry-over from other donors' samples. Recombination joined TRBV6-4 with TRBJ2-5; matching of 5 bases hints at TRBD2 as the D gene. The sample consisted of adjacent normal tissue. The CDR3 region: CASSSRLARETQYF. The sequenced DNA: TGTGCCAGCAGTTCACGTCTAGCCCGAGAGACCCAGTACTTC.